This TCR beta chain is from a study of preoperative IRX-2 immunotherapy in early breast cancer. Method: immunoSEQ multiplex PCR; TCRdb's copy keeps in-frame clones and lacks some. The repertoire holds about 38,000 clones, with roughly 82% as singletons. This sample's treatment: preoperative locoregional IRX-2 cytokine immunotherapy. The CDR3 length is 15 residues. Trimming stripped 5 bases from V and 7 bases from J, with 20 bases between. The germline V gene has CDR1 SGHNT and CDR2 YENEEA. This material consisted of lymph node tissue, taken after IRX-2 immunotherapy. This chain links TRBV11-3 with TRBJ1-2, with D tentatively TRBD1 (6 bases). This receptor was taken from a human donor with breast cancer. The CDR3 reads CASSQNSGAGVGYTF. In DNA form, the CDR3 reads TGTGCCAGCAGCCAAAATTCGGGTGCAGGGGTTGGCTACACCTTC.